Sequencing of this T cell receptor beta chain was carried out in a study of cytomegalovirus exposure and HLA in healthy donors. Points from the study as a whole: A prior analysis recorded that most TCR beta V segments were productive about 87% or about 30% of the time. In a later analysis, TCR association rates varied by HLA locus: DRB1 most, HLA-C fewest. Specific recognition of CMV antigens was confirmed in vitro for a few chains (all CMV-associated). Reported performance of the classifier showed diagnosis of cytomegalovirus status with high specificity and sensitivity.

The germline V gene has CDR1 SNHLY and CDR2 FYNNEI. This CDR3 contains 17 residues. V gave up 6 bases and J gave up 0 bases; unmatched junction bases: 7. Amplification used 60 Vbeta primers and 13 Jbeta primers. Repertoires were generated with immunoSEQ multiplex PCR, while TCRdb's copy carries only in-frame clones and drops some. In the table there are 90,000 to 130,000 clones, around four fifths of which are singletons. With respect to this clone: Its antigen is not known.

This TCR derives from a woman aged 55-69 years in good health and CMV-seropositive. The chain recombines TRBV2 with TRBJ2-1; 11 nucleotides line up with TRBD2. Specimen: PBMCs. CDR3 nucleotide sequence: TGTGCCAGCAGGTTCGGTAGCGGGAGGGGCTCCTACAATGAGCAGTTCTTC. This translates into CASRFGSGRGSYNEQFF.